The rows below give T cell receptor beta chains drawn from one sample of a study of beta chain features in type 1 diabetes. Measured with immunoSEQ multiplex PCR; TCRdb has only the in-frame clones, and not every one. The table includes under 950,000 clones, roughly a sixth detected once. Sequences were obtained from naive CD4+ T cells from blood. Receptors were obtained from a woman aged 18 to 35 in good health. The CDR3 runs from the conserved cysteine through the conserved F or W. D genes are given only for firm matches. Some rows have no size entry. The others give once, few or many, or a class for an expanded clone.

D gene,CDR3 length,J gene,clone size,V gene,CDR3 protein,CDR3 DNA
.,13,TRBJ2-3,.,TRBV7-6,CASSLEPQDTQYF,TGTGCCAGCAGCTTAGAACCGCAAGATACGCAGTATTTT
TRBD1,14,TRBJ1-5,.,TRBV28,CASTWDRANQPQHF,TGTGCCAGCACATGGGACAGGGCTAATCAGCCCCAGCATTTT
.,13,TRBJ2-3,.,TRBV7-2,CASSLVVSDTQYF,TGTGCCAGCAGCTTAGTGGTGTCAGATACGCAGTATTTT
.,14,TRBJ2-1,.,TRBV15,CATSRVLVRSEQFF,TGTGCCACCAGCAGAGTACTAGTTAGGAGTGAGCAGTTCTTC
.,15,TRBJ2-7,.,TRBV2,CASSEAERLVYEQYF,TGTGCCAGCAGTGAAGCGGAGCGCTTAGTTTACGAGCAGTACTTC
.,17,TRBJ2-2,few,TRBV4-3,CASSQDPEGANTGELFF,TGCGCCAGCAGCCAAGATCCGGAGGGGGCGAACACCGGGGAGCTGTTTTTT
.,13,TRBJ1-2,few,TRBV13,CASSLSGWGGYTF,TGTGCCAGCAGCTTATCAGGGTGGGGTGGCTACACCTTC
.,14,TRBJ2-5,.,TRBV21-1,CASKRCRGGGTQYF,TGTGCCAGCAAGAGATGTCGGGGCGGGGGGACCCAGTACTTC
TRBD2,16,TRBJ2-3,.,TRBV9,CASSATGTSGADTQYF,TGTGCCAGCAGCGCCACTGGGACTAGCGGGGCAGATACGCAGTATTTT
.,12,TRBJ1-3,.,TRBV28,CASSFQSGTSLF,TGTGCCAGCAGTTTCCAATCCGGGACCTCGTTATTT
TRBD2,14,TRBJ2-5,.,TRBV6-1,CASWAGGDVKTQYF,TGTGCCAGCTGGGCGGGGGGGGATGTGAAGACCCAGTACTTC
.,16,TRBJ2-1,.,TRBV5-5,CASSLGAGLAYNEQFF,TGTGCCAGCAGCTTGGGGGCAGGGTTGGCCTACAATGAGCAGTTCTTC
TRBD1,15,TRBJ1-2,.,TRBV5-1,CASSLGSTGGHGYTF,TGCGCCAGCAGCTTGGGGTCAACAGGGGGCCATGGCTACACCTTC
.,11,TRBJ1-4,.,TRBV28,CASNLGGQLFF,TGTGCCAGCAACTTGGGGGGGCAACTGTTTTTT
.,10,TRBJ2-5,few,TRBV20-1,CSGGPETQYF,TGCAGTGGAGGGCCGGAGACCCAGTACTTC
.,12,TRBJ1-1,.,TRBV28,CASSLLGAEAFF,TGTGCCAGCAGTTTATTGGGTGCTGAAGCTTTCTTT
TRBD2,15,TRBJ2-1,.,TRBV5-1,CASSEGGNSYNEQFF,TGCGCCAGCAGCGAGGGAGGGAACTCCTACAATGAGCAGTTCTTC
TRBD2,14,TRBJ2-1,.,TRBV9,CASSVEAGVSEQFF,TGTGCCAGCAGCGTAGAGGCGGGAGTAAGTGAGCAGTTCTTC
TRBD2,15,TRBJ2-5,.,TRBV7-2,CASSPRGGREETQYF,TGTGCCAGCAGCCCCCGGGGAGGGAGGGAAGAGACCCAGTACTTC
.,15,TRBJ2-5,few,TRBV5-4,CASSRSDHRGETQYF,TGTGCCAGCAGCCGATCGGACCATCGGGGGGAGACCCAGTACTTC
.,13,TRBJ2-7,.,TRBV6-1,CASSVSRANEQYF,TGTGCCAGCAGTGTATCGCGCGCTAACGAGCAGTACTTC
.,15,TRBJ2-4,.,TRBV5-6,CASSRRDGAKNIQYF,TGTGCCAGCAGCAGGCGGGATGGGGCGAAAAACATTCAGTACTTC
TRBD1,14,TRBJ2-7,.,TRBV7-2,CASTPDRGAYEQYF,TGTGCCAGCACCCCGGACAGGGGGGCCTACGAGCAGTACTTC
.,14,TRBJ1-4,.,TRBV6-5,CASSYFQGGEKLFF,TGTGCCAGCAGTTACTTCCAGGGTGGGGAAAAACTGTTTTTT
.,14,TRBJ2-7,.,TRBV9,CASSLYREGYEQYF,TGTGCCAGCAGCTTGTACAGGGAAGGGTACGAGCAGTACTTC
.,15,TRBJ2-7,once,TRBV4-1,CASSQVGTGRSEQYF,TGCGCCAGCAGCCAAGTGGGGACCGGCCGCTCCGAGCAGTACTTC
.,12,TRBJ2-3,few,TRBV28,CASSRPMDTQYF,TGTGCCAGCAGCCGGCCGATGGATACGCAGTATTTT
.,15,TRBJ2-6,.,TRBV19,CASSMVGAGANVLTF,TGTGCCAGTAGTATGGTCGGGGCCGGGGCCAACGTCCTGACTTTC
.,15,TRBJ2-7,few,TRBV28,CASRRGLRGPYEQYF,TGTGCCAGCAGAAGAGGACTACGGGGCCCCTACGAGCAGTACTTC
.,12,TRBJ2-3,.,TRBV10-3,CAISREADTQYF,TGTGCCATCAGTAGGGAAGCAGATACGCAGTATTTT
.,15,TRBJ2-6,.,TRBV2,CASRVQGSGANVLTF,TGTGCCAGCAGAGTACAGGGTTCTGGGGCCAACGTCCTGACTTTC
.,15,TRBJ2-6,few,TRBV2,CASVAPNSGANVLTF,TGTGCCAGCGTGGCACCCAACTCTGGGGCCAACGTCCTGACTTTC
.,12,TRBJ2-1,.,TRBV6-5,CASSGRGNEQFF,TGTGCCAGCAGCGGCCGGGGCAATGAGCAGTTCTTC
TRBD2,16,TRBJ2-7,few,TRBV7-2,CASSVGVRTSAYEQYF,TGTGCCAGCAGCGTTGGGGTTCGGACTAGCGCCTACGAGCAGTACTTC
TRBD2,15,TRBJ2-1,few,TRBV7-9,CASSLTSGRNNEQFF,TGTGCCAGCAGCTTGACTAGCGGGAGGAACAATGAGCAGTTCTTC
TRBD1,14,TRBJ2-7,few,TRBV5-1,CASSPLTGAYEQYF,TGCGCCAGCAGCCCGCTCACAGGGGCCTACGAGCAGTACTTC
.,16,TRBJ2-5,.,TRBV7-2,CASSSNRLGPQETQYF,TGTGCCAGCAGCTCCAACCGATTGGGACCCCAAGAGACCCAGTACTTC
.,13,TRBJ1-1,.,TRBV16,CASSHRAVTEAFF,TGTGCCAGCAGCCACAGGGCGGTGACTGAAGCTTTCTTT
.,12,TRBJ2-5,once,TRBV27,CASSPLLGQAYF,TGTGCCAGCAGTCCTCTATTGGGACAAGCCTACTTC
.,15,TRBJ2-7,few,TRBV23-1,CASGDKQVYSYEQYF,TGCGCCAGCGGAGACAAACAGGTTTACTCCTACGAGCAGTACTTC
TRBD1,15,TRBJ2-7,.,TRBV11-2,CASSSWGDRAYEQYF,TGTGCCAGCAGCTCATGGGGGGACAGGGCCTACGAGCAGTACTTC
.,14,TRBJ1-2,.,TRBV28,CASSPSDSPYGYTF,TGTGCCAGCAGTCCCTCGGACAGCCCATATGGCTACACCTTC
.,14,TRBJ1-4,.,TRBV7-9,CASSRGQINEKLFF,TGTGCCAGCAGCCGGGGCCAGATAAATGAAAAACTGTTTTTT
.,15,TRBJ2-5,few,TRBV7-8,CASSLQTPTVETQYF,TGTGCCAGCAGCTTACAGACTCCGACGGTCGAGACCCAGTACTTC
TRBD1,15,TRBJ2-7,few,TRBV28,CASSTSGTGFNEQYF,TGTGCCAGCAGCACCTCCGGGACAGGGTTTAACGAGCAGTACTTC
.,13,TRBJ2-5,few,TRBV4-3,CASSQTVRRPQYF,TGCGCCAGCAGCCAAACAGTCAGGAGGCCCCAGTACTTC
.,16,TRBJ2-1,.,TRBV19,CASSRAGREPHNEQFF,TGTGCCAGTAGTAGGGCCGGCCGGGAGCCCCACAATGAGCAGTTCTTC
.,13,TRBJ2-5,.,TRBV27,CASSLRGGETQYF,TGTGCCAGCAGTTTAAGGGGTGGGGAGACCCAGTACTTC
TRBD1,14,TRBJ1-4,few,TRBV7-9,CASSRGQGNEKLFF,TGTGCCAGCAGCAGGGGACAGGGGAATGAAAAACTGTTTTTT
.,16,TRBJ2-7,.,TRBV4-3,CASSQDEWPSSYEQYF,TGCGCCAGCAGCCAAGACGAGTGGCCTTCCTCCTACGAGCAGTACTTC
.,14,TRBJ2-5,.,TRBV6-5,CASSYRSGVETQYF,TGTGCCAGCAGTTATAGATCAGGGGTCGAGACCCAGTACTTC
TRBD1,18,TRBJ2-7,few,TRBV18,CASSPFSIQAGQENEQYF,TGTGCCAGCTCACCGTTCTCGATTCAAGCAGGACAGGAGAACGAGCAGTACTTC
.,14,TRBJ1-4,.,TRBV7-2,CASSFRAWSEKLFF,TGTGCCAGCAGCTTCAGGGCTTGGAGTGAAAAACTGTTTTTT